Below are 22 T cell receptor beta chains sequenced from a single sample in a study of T cell responses to AZD1222 COVID-19 vaccine. Here immunoSEQ multiplex PCR was the method, and the copy in TCRdb shows in-frame clones only, minus some. The sample lists 65,000 to 90,000 clones, 85% to 90% occurring once. Sequencing was performed on peripheral blood, taken on day 0 of AZD1222 vaccination. Receptors originate from an adult in good health.

The rearrangement uses TRBV28 and TRBJ1-2; D uncertain. This CDR3 contains 13 residues. The germline V gene has CDR1 MDHEN and CDR2 SYDVKM. The V end was cut by 8 bases, the J end by 3 bases, with 13 bases between. The CDR3 DNA reads TGTGCCAGCGGGAAGGCGGCCGACTATGGCTACACCTTC. Residues: CASGKAADYGYTF.

This clone turned up a few times. This chain connects TRBV10-3 to TRBJ2-7; TRBD1 aligns across 9 bases. The germline gives CDR1 ENHRY, CDR2 SYGVKD. The trim removed 4 bases at V and 2 bases at J, leaving 3 bases unmatched. The CDR3 consists of 14 residues. Written as DNA, the CDR3 is TGTGCCATCAGTGGGGGACAGGGCGCCTACGAGCAGTACTTC. Translated: CAISGGQGAYEQYF.

The V call is TRBV19, the J call TRBJ1-2; D is perhaps TRBD1 (5 bases). Germline values: CDR1 LNHDA, CDR2 SQIVND (reference sequence). With 5 bases removed from V and 7 bases from J, the gap between germline ends came to 14 bases. CDR3 length: 13 residues. The CDR3 sequence: CASSPTGVAGYTF. The CDR3 DNA sequence: TGTGCCAGTAGTCCCACAGGCGTCGCTGGCTACACCTTC.

CDR3 DNA sequence: TGTGCCAGCAGCCTATTTTCCTCCTCCGACTCTCGGGACGAGCAGTACTTC. Amino acid sequence: CASSLFSSSDSRDEQYF. The J gene is TRBJ2-7, the V gene TRBV9; D is undetermined. Germline V gene sequence: CDR1 SGDLS, CDR2 YYNGEE. Between the trimmed V and J ends, which lost 4 bases and 5 bases, there was a span of 25 bases. This CDR3 spans 17 amino acids.

The rearrangement uses TRBV11-2 and TRBJ1-1; D might be TRBD1 (6 bases). Between the trimmed V and J ends, which lost 1 base and 2 bases, there was a span of 20 bases. Germline CDR1 SGHAT, CDR2 FQNNGV. The CDR3 loop spans 18 amino acids. The CDR3 is CASSLGLYRTGTNTEAFF. In DNA form, the CDR3 reads TGTGCCAGCAGCTTAGGATTGTATCGAACAGGGACTAACACTGAAGCTTTCTTT.

The chain recombines TRBV19 with TRBJ1-1, with 9 bases fitting TRBD1. Unmatched junction bases numbered 9, after V lost 0 bases and J lost 1 base. This CDR3 has 18 amino acids. Germline CDR1 and CDR2: LNHDA and SQIVND (reference sequence). The CDR3 region has the DNA TGTGCCAGTAGTATAGATCGAGACAGGGGGGTTCGGAACACTGAAGCTTTCTTT. Translation gives CASSIDRDRGVRNTEAFF.

This clone was seen a few times. V is TRBV19 and J is TRBJ1-5, with 7 bases aligning to TRBD1. Germline-derived CDR1 and CDR2 are LNHDA and SQIVND (reference sequence). This CDR3 is built from 14 residues. With 2 bases clipped from V and 7 bases from J, the junction kept 5 bases outside the gene matches. This chain's CDR3 is CASSITGDSQPQHF. The DNA for the CDR3 is TGTGCCAGTAGTATAACAGGGGATAGCCAGCCCCAGCATTTT.

The chain employs TRBV5-6 and TRBJ2-6; D gene uncertain. There are 16 residues in the CDR3. The germline V gene encodes CDR1 SGHDT and CDR2 YYEEEE. Trimming removed 0 bases from V and 0 bases from J, with 7 bases in between. In nucleotides, the CDR3 is TGTGCCAGCAGCTTGGTCACCTCCTCTGGGGCCAACGTCCTGACTTTC. Protein: CASSLVTSSGANVLTF.

The rearrangement joins TRBV27 to TRBJ2-1; no firm D call. CDR1 is MNHEY and CDR2 is SMNVEV in the germline V gene (reference sequence). This CDR3 contains 12 residues. Between the trimmed V and J ends, which lost 5 bases and 7 bases, there was a span of 9 bases. CDR3 region: CASSILGNEQFF. The CDR3 DNA follows: TGTGCCAGCAGTATATTAGGTAATGAGCAGTTCTTC.

The gene calls are TRBV2 and TRBJ1-6; D gene uncertain. The germline V gene encodes CDR1 SNHLY and CDR2 FYNNEI. The CDR3 sequence is 11 residues long. V lost 5 bases and J lost 12, with 8 bases in between. The CDR3 nucleotides are TGTGCCAGCAGTATGAGCCAACCCCTCCACTTT. Amino acid sequence: CASSMSQPLHF.

V usage is TRBV28 and J usage is TRBJ2-7; D tentatively fits TRBD1 or TRBD2 (5 bases each). The V end lost 6 bases, the J end lost 3 bases, and 9 bases lay between the germline ends. The CDR3 is 12 amino acids. The germline V gene encodes CDR1 MDHEN and CDR2 SYDVKM. The CDR3 is CASRRDGYEQYF. As DNA, the CDR3 is TGTGCCAGCAGAAGGGACGGCTACGAGCAGTACTTC.

V and J are TRBV11-2 and TRBJ1-2, with D possibly TRBD1 on 6 matching bases. Looked up from germline, CDR1 is SGHAT and CDR2 is FQNNGV. Trimming stripped 1 base from V and 2 bases from J, with 8 bases between. The CDR3 runs to 14 residues. The chain's CDR3 is CASSLVDRNYGYTF. CDR3 sequence (DNA): TGTGCCAGCAGCTTAGTGGACAGAAACTATGGCTACACCTTC.

The chain recombines TRBV7-8 with TRBJ1-5; D remains unclear. The CDR3 contains 15 residues. Germline V gene lookup returns CDR1 SGHVS and CDR2 FQNEAQ. Trimming cost V 4 bases and J 0 bases, with 10 bases left between them. Here the CDR3 reads CASSSNSYSNQPQHF. DNA for the CDR3: TGTGCCAGCAGCTCAAACAGCTATAGCAATCAGCCCCAGCATTTT.

The chain uses TRBV5-5 and TRBJ2-2; D possibly corresponds to TRBD1 (6 bases). CDR1 is SGHKS, CDR2 YYEKEE, per germline (reference sequence). This CDR3 has 14 amino acids. Trimming pared 5 bases from V and 2 bases from J, leaving 10 bases between. CDR3 bases: TGTGCCAGCAGGCTACAGGGTAACACCGGGGAGCTGTTTTTT. Its protein product is CASRLQGNTGELFF.

In its sample, this clone was seen once. The V gene is TRBV29-1, the J gene TRBJ1-1; possible D gene TRBD1, 5 bases. Germline V gene sequence: CDR1 SQVTM, CDR2 ANQGSEA. This CDR3 comprises 16 residues. V lost 0 bases to trimming and J lost 4 bases, with 18 bases between them. CDR3 amino acids: CSVEEVGYRKATEAFF. Written as DNA, the CDR3 is TGCAGCGTTGAAGAAGTAGGCTACAGGAAGGCCACTGAAGCTTTCTTT. Complete variable domain (other parts from reference TRBV29-1 and TRBJ1-1): SAVISQKPSRDICQRGTSLTIQCQVDSQVTMMFWYRQQPGQSLTLIATANQGSEATYESGFVIDKFPISRPNLTFSTLTVSNMSPEDSSIYLCSVEEVGYRKATEAFFGQGTRLTVV.

The chain joins TRBV9 to TRBJ1-5; D is undetermined. Trimming left V 0 bases short and J 0 bases short, with 7 bases between. This CDR3 contains 15 residues. Germline loops: CDR1 SGDLS, CDR2 YYNGEE. CDR3 bases: TGTGCCAGCAGCGTAGCGGGGTTTAGCAATCAGCCCCAGCATTTT. Its translation: CASSVAGFSNQPQHF.

The chain couples TRBV19 to TRBJ2-3; 7 bases are shared with TRBD1. The CDR3 totals 17 residues. CDR1 and CDR2 (germline): LNHDA, SQIVND (reference sequence). Trimming removed 2 bases from V and 2 bases from J; junction bases left unmatched: 10. CDR3 bases: TGTGCCAGTAGTATAAAAACCGGGACAGTGTCCACAGATACGCAGTATTTT. Its protein is CASSIKTGTVSTDTQYF.

The chain recombines TRBV5-1 with TRBJ2-1; D is undetermined. The length of the CDR3 is 13 residues. V lost 0 bases and J lost 8, with 9 bases in between. CDR1 is SGHRS and CDR2 is YFSETQ in the germline V gene. DNA of the CDR3: TGCGCCAGCAGCTTGGACGGGTACTATGAGCAGTTCTTC. Its protein is CASSLDGYYEQFF.

The chain recombines TRBV3-1 (or the pseudogene TRBV3-2) with TRBJ2-5; possibly TRBD2 for D (5 bases). The CDR3 covers 16 residues. Germline lookup yields CDR1 LGHDT and CDR2 YNNKEL (reference sequence). Trimming removed 5 bases at V and 1 base at J, with 17 bases between. The CDR3 sequence is CASSYQPGGSQETQYF. CDR3 DNA: TGTGCCAGCAGCTATCAGCCAGGCGGGTCCCAAGAGACCCAGTACTTC.

The chain recombines TRBV20-1 with TRBJ2-1, with 9 bases identical to TRBD2. V lost 3 bases and J lost 7; bases outside the gene matches: 10. The CDR3 sequence is 15 residues long. Germline V gene lookup returns CDR1 DFQATT and CDR2 SNEGSKA (reference sequence). The CDR3 bases are TGCAGTGCTAGTAGCGTGGCGGGGGGGAGGAATGAGCAGTTCTTC. Translated: CSASSVAGGRNEQFF.

This CDR3 reads CSVGSSFNYGYTF. The CDR3, as DNA: TGCAGCGTTGGTTCGTCTTTTAACTATGGCTACACCTTC. The chain links TRBV29-1 to TRBJ1-2; D ambiguous. The length of the CDR3 is 13 residues. Germline values: CDR1 SQVTM, CDR2 ANQGSEA. Trimming pared 4 bases from V and 1 base from J, leaving 10 bases between.

V is TRBV3-1 (or the pseudogene TRBV3-2) and J is TRBJ1-2; 9 bases map to TRBD1. Germline V gene sequence: CDR1 LGHDT, CDR2 YNNKEL (reference sequence). The CDR3 has 15 amino acids. Germline trimming cut 3 bases from V and 2 bases from J; bases unmatched to any gene: 4. The CDR3 reads CASSQTTGGNYGYTF. In DNA form, the CDR3 reads TGTGCCAGCAGCCAGACGACAGGGGGGAACTATGGCTACACCTTC.